This T cell receptor (beta chain) comes out of a study of shared clonotypes between healthy human individuals. Study results and caveats: It was the non-shared clonotypes that had lower generation probabilities than clonotypes shared by all four donors.

Memory CD4+ cells were the fraction left after CD45RA+ naive selection. TCRdb's table, derived via immunoSEQ multiplex PCR, lists solely in-frame clones and lacks some. Of roughly 2.5 million clones in the sample, around 94% were seen once. About this clone itself: The antigen is unknown.

This receptor was taken from a young man in good health. The sample consisted of naive CD4+ T cells sorted from blood. Regarding subset: CD45RA+ positively selected.

CDR3 residues: CAISARQGESTDTQYF. CDR3 sequence (DNA): TGTGCCATCAGTGCCCGACAGGGGGAGAGCACAGATACGCAGTATTTT. The V and J genes are TRBV10-3 and TRBJ2-3, with 9 bases matching TRBD1. Trimming took 4 bases from V and 0 from J; bases not matched to a gene: 5. Per the germline V gene, CDR1 is ENHRY and CDR2 is SYGVKD. CDR3 length: 16 residues.